These 20 T cell receptor beta chains came from one sample sequenced in a study of CD8+CD57+ T cells in acquired aplastic anemia. Genomic DNA served as template for TCR beta VDJ and CDR3 profiling. MiXCR, applied by TCRdb to the reads, yields one record per CDR3 protein. This sample has 110,000 or so distinct CDR3 sequences, with 45% to 60% found just once. Selection for sequencing was limited to patients who had shown CD8+CD57+ cell expansion by flow cytometry. Source material: sorted CD4+, CD8+, or CD8+CD57+ T cells (not recorded which) from PBMCs. These receptors were taken from a human donor with aplastic anemia.

This clonotype was detected only a few times. The V and J genes are TRBV20-1 and TRBJ1-1; TRBD1 might be the D (6 bases). The CDR3 loop spans 13 amino acids. V gave up 6 bases and J gave up 4 bases, with 15 bases separating them. Per germline, CDR1 DFQATT and CDR2 SNEGSKA (reference sequence). CDR3 region: CSAGSGAVTEAFF. The CDR3 coding sequence is TGCAGTGCGGGATCAGGGGCAGTCACTGAAGCTTTCTTT.

This chain links TRBV10-3 with TRBJ2-7, with 7 positions matching TRBD1. The V segment lost 6 bases and the J segment 0 bases; nucleotides outside the gene matches: 8. CDR3 length: 15 amino acids. Germline assignment: CDR1 ENHRY and CDR2 SYGVKD. Here the CDR3 reads CAISTGVWNSYEQYF. The DNA of the CDR3 is TGTGCCATCAGCACAGGGGTTTGGAACTCCTACGAGCAGTACTTC.

In its sample, this clonotype was seen once. The CDR3, as DNA: TGTGCCAGCAGCTCGGGACTAGCGGGGGCGGTCGAGCAGTACTTC. Protein sequence: CASSSGLAGAVEQYF. The rearrangement uses TRBV7-9 and TRBJ2-7; 14 positions match TRBD2. J was trimmed by 6 bases and V by 4 bases; bases with no gene match: 5. The CDR3 extends over 15 amino acids. Germline V gene lookup returns CDR1 SEHNR and CDR2 FQNEAQ (reference sequence).

This clonotype was counted many times. Here the CDR3 reads CSARDREREAQGAQYF. CDR3 DNA sequence: TGCAGTGCTAGAGATCGTGAGCGGGAGGCCCAAGGAGCCCAGTACTTC. The gene calls are TRBV20-1 and TRBJ2-5; 9 bases are a match to TRBD2. Unmatched junction bases numbered 14, after V lost 0 bases and J lost 9 bases. The germline CDR1 and CDR2 sequences are DFQATT and SNEGSKA (reference sequence). The CDR3 has 16 residues.

Notes on this clonotype: The junction departs from germline at one end; a sequencing error may be responsible. The chain is built from TRBV6-4 and TRBJ1-4; D is unclear. Germline V lookup: CDR1 MRHNA, CDR2 SNTAGT. There are 11 residues in the CDR3. The CDR3 spells CASTLHERLFF. For the CDR3, the DNA is TGTGCCAGCACCCTACATGAAAGACTGTTTTTT.

This clonotype was recorded once. This sequence joins TRBV7-2 and TRBJ1-1, with D possibly being TRBD1 (6 bases). The germline CDR1 and CDR2 sequences are SGHTA and FQGNSA. This CDR3 is 15 amino acids long. Trimming pared 4 bases from V and 0 bases from J, leaving 12 bases between. The CDR3 DNA reads TGTGCCAGCAGCTACAGGGACTACATGAACACTGAAGCTTTCTTT. This gives the protein CASSYRDYMNTEAFF.

The chain carries TRBV20-1 and TRBJ1-1; D not certain. Looked up from germline, CDR1 is DFQATT and CDR2 is SNEGSKA (reference sequence). Deletions cut 6 bases from V and 0 bases from J, with 14 bases between. CDR3 length: 14 residues. The CDR3 sequence is CSARPLQMNTEAFF. CDR3 bases: TGCAGTGCCCGACCACTGCAGATGAACACTGAAGCTTTCTTT.

This clonotype came up a few times. The chain links TRBV19 to TRBJ1-6, with a tentative D call TRBD1 (5 bases). The CDR3 spans 14 residues. V was shortened by 5 bases and J by 12 bases, with 17 bases between the two germline ends. CDR1 is LNHDA and CDR2 is SQIVND in the germline V gene (reference sequence). As DNA, the CDR3 is TGTGCCAGTAGTCTCGGGACTTCATCGGTACCCCTCCACTTT. Protein: CASSLGTSSVPLHF. The variable domain in full, completed from reference TRBV19 and TRBJ1-6, reads DGGITQSPKYLFRKEGQNVTLSCEQNLNHDAMYWYRQDPGQGLRLIYYSQIVNDFQKGDIAEGYSVSREKKESFPLTVTSAQKNPTAFYLCASSLGTSSVPLHFGNGTRLTVT.

There are a few counts of this clonotype. The genes are TRBV12-5 and TRBJ2-3; the D is unclear. The CDR3 consists of 19 residues. V was cut by 0 bases and J by 0 bases, with 19 bases left in between. Germline CDR1 LGHNT, CDR2 FRNRAP. The CDR3 protein is CASGLVRNNIAASTDTQYF. The CDR3, as DNA: TGTGCTAGTGGTTTGGTACGAAATAACATAGCTGCTAGCACAGATACGCAGTATTTT.

The chain links TRBV20-1 to TRBJ2-3, with D uncertain. This CDR3 contains 12 residues. V was shortened by 7 bases and J by 0 bases, with 8 bases between the two germline ends. Germline assignment: CDR1 DFQATT and CDR2 SNEGSKA (reference sequence). In DNA form, the CDR3 reads TGCAGTGATATGGGGAGCACAGATACGCAGTATTTT. This gives the protein CSDMGSTDTQYF.

V is TRBV10-2 and J is TRBJ2-3; TRBD2 matches 9 bases. Germline CDR1 and CDR2: WSHSY and SAAADI. CDR3 length equals 15 residues. The junction had 5 bases not matched to a gene; V was cut back by 3 bases and J by 4 bases. The CDR3 nucleotides are TGCGCCAGCAGTGATCTAGCGGGGTCCGCAGATACGCAGTATTTT. Translation: CASSDLAGSADTQYF.

The J gene is TRBJ2-7, the V gene TRBV15; D may be TRBD1 (6 bases). Germline-derived CDR1 and CDR2 are LNHNV and YYDKDF (reference sequence). Trimming shortened V by 0 bases and J by 2 bases, and 14 bases separated the two germline ends. This CDR3 contains 16 residues. The chain's CDR3 is CATSRDRVGAPYEQYF. In DNA form, the CDR3 reads TGTGCCACCAGCAGAGATCGTGTGGGGGCCCCCTACGAGCAGTACTTC.

A single count supports this clonotype. V usage is TRBV15 and J usage is TRBJ2-3; 15 positions agree with TRBD2. After removal of 1 base from V and 6 bases from J, the junction contained 8 bases not matched to a gene. This CDR3 has 18 residues. Germline V gene lookup returns CDR1 LNHNV and CDR2 YYDKDF (reference sequence). CDR3 coding DNA: TGTGCCACCAGCAGAGTGCTCGGGACTAGCGGGGGGACCGATACGCAGTATTTT. This codes for CATSRVLGTSGGTDTQYF.

The chain couples TRBV2 to TRBJ2-1, with D possibly matching TRBD1 (5 bases). This CDR3 is built from 14 residues. Trimming removed 8 bases from V and 1 base from J, with 12 bases in between. Germline lookup yields CDR1 SNHLY and CDR2 FYNNEI. The CDR3 DNA follows: TGTGCCAGCTTAGAAGGGGAATCCTACAATGAGCAGTTCTTC. It specifies CASLEGESYNEQFF.

This chain uses TRBV2 with TRBJ2-1; 9 bases are shared with TRBD1. The CDR3 contains 13 residues. The V gene end was trimmed by 8 bases and the J gene end by 8 bases; junction bases not matched to a gene: 7. CDR1 and CDR2 (germline): SNHLY, FYNNEI. The CDR3 coding sequence is TGTGCCAGCGGGACAGGGTCAATATATGAGCAGTTCTTC. It codes for CASGTGSIYEQFF.

Notes on this clonotype: The junction does not match germline at one end; this may be a read error. This chain connects TRBV11-1 to TRBJ2-3; 11 nucleotides agree with TRBD2. Germline V gives CDR1 SGHAT, CDR2 FQDESV (reference sequence). The CDR3 sequence is 16 residues long. The DNA of the CDR3 is TGTGCCAGCAGCACGGGACTAGCGGACATCACAGATACGCAGTACTTT. It is translated as CASSTGLADITDTQYF.

The rearrangement uses TRBV9 and TRBJ2-5; D is unresolved. The CDR3 contains 13 residues. Trimming removed 0 bases from V and 1 base from J, with 4 bases in between. CDR1 and CDR2 (germline): SGDLS, YYNGEE. Written as DNA, the CDR3 is TGTGCCAGCAGCGTAGACAGCCAAGAGACCCAGTACTTC. Translation gives CASSVDSQETQYF. Based on the CDR3 plus reference TRBV9 and TRBJ2-5, the full variable domain is DSGVTQTPKHLITATGQRVTLRCSPRSGDLSVYWYQQSLDQGLQFLIQYYNGEERAKGNILERFSAQQFPDLHSELNLSSLELGDSALYFCASSVDSQETQYFGPGTRLLVL.

This clonotype was recorded at least ten times. This chain connects TRBV12-3 or TRBV12-4 to TRBJ2-3; 7 bases fit TRBD1. This CDR3 is 16 amino acids long. V gave up 5 bases and J gave up 2 bases; unmatched junction bases: 10. As DNA, the CDR3 is TGTGCCAGCAGTCCCCACAGGGGAAGGTACACAGATACGCAGTATTTT. This encodes CASSPHRGRYTDTQYF.

On this clonotype itself: Possible read error: a much larger clone is one base away. The final CDR3 position lacks the conserved phenylalanine or tryptophan, pointing to a likely read error. This rearrangement joins TRBV27 to TRBJ2-1; D remains ambiguous. Germline V gene sequence: CDR1 MNHEY, CDR2 SMNVEV (reference sequence). The CDR3 extends over 12 amino acids. Trimming stripped 6 bases from V and 8 bases from J, with 11 bases between. CDR3 coding DNA: TGTGCCAGCAGCCGGGCTCGGGATGAGCAGTTCCTC. It is translated as CASSRARDEQFL.

The chain is built from TRBV15 and TRBJ2-4, with a possible D match to TRBD2 (6 bases). V gave up 5 bases and J gave up 9 bases, with 20 bases separating them. Germline CDR1 and CDR2: LNHNV and YYDKDF (reference sequence). The CDR3 length is 15 residues. CDR3 region: CATSGRGILGGIQYF. The CDR3 nucleotides are TGTGCCACCAGCGGACGAGGAATCCTGGGGGGCATTCAGTACTTC.